One and the same sample provided the 14 T cell receptor beta chains below, sequenced in a study of blood T cells in healthy people across ages. Through a sample-barcoded 5' primer and a J-beta primer mix, a second PCR was run for about 6 to 11 cycles. A single record per CDR3 protein comes from TCRdb applying MiXCR to the 5' RACE reads. The data show fewer than 1,200,000 distinct CDR3 sequences, under 30% seen once. These data were also filed under a second study, of T cells of mothers and their children.

The specimen was blood. Every receptor here comes from a girl aged 2 to 9 in good health.

The V and J genes are TRBV6-2 or TRBV6-3 and TRBJ2-3; no firm D call. The CDR3 contains 13 residues. CDR1 and CDR2 (germline): MNHEY, SVGEGT. V gave up 1 base and J gave up 3 bases, with 5 bases separating them. The CDR3 DNA is TGTGCCAGCAGTTACTACAGAACAGATACGCAGTATTTT. This translates into CASSYYRTDTQYF.

The chain uses TRBV5-1 and TRBJ2-1; D is perhaps TRBD2 (6 bases). Between the trimmed V and J ends, which lost 6 bases and 13 bases, there was a span of 14 bases. Per germline, CDR1 SGHRS and CDR2 YFSETQ. This CDR3 has 11 residues. CDR3 region: CASTLGLRQFF. CDR3 bases: TGCGCCAGCACGCTGGGACTTCGTCAGTTCTTC.

The rearrangement links TRBV10-3 to TRBJ2-1; D is undetermined. Trimming left V 6 bases short and J 3 bases short, with 12 bases between. The CDR3 contains 14 residues. Germline V CDR1 and CDR2: ENHRY, SYGVKD. The CDR3 coding sequence is TGTGCCATCAGAAGCTACGGAGACTACAATGAGCAGTTCTTC. It yields the protein CAIRSYGDYNEQFF.

This chain connects TRBV6-1 to TRBJ1-4; TRBD1 matches at 7 bases. V lost 8 bases to trimming and J lost 7 bases; unmatched junction nucleotides: 10. The germline V gene has CDR1 MNHNS and CDR2 SASEGT. CDR3 length: 14 amino acids. The CDR3: CASCFVRDSEKLFF. The CDR3 DNA reads TGTGCCAGCTGTTTTGTGAGGGACAGTGAAAAACTGTTTTTT.

This rearrangement joins TRBV7-6 to TRBJ1-5, with no clear D. Germline CDR1 and CDR2: SGHVS and FNYEAQ. Trimming stripped 2 bases from V and 2 bases from J, with 16 bases between. This CDR3 spans 17 amino acids. This CDR3 reads CASSLRPLSGGNQPQHF. Here the CDR3 DNA reads TGTGCCAGCAGCTTAAGGCCTCTCTCAGGCGGCAATCAGCCCCAGCATTTT. The variable domain in full, completed from reference TRBV7-6 and TRBJ1-5, reads GAGVSQSPRYKVTKRGQDVALRCDPISGHVSLYWYRQALGQGPEFLTYFNYEAQQDKSGLPNDRFSAERPEGSISTLTIQRTEQRDSAMYRCASSLRPLSGGNQPQHFGDGTRLSIL.

This clonotype has only a few counts. V usage is TRBV5-1 and J usage is TRBJ2-5, with 7 positions matching TRBD2. V shed 4 bases, J shed 2 bases, and the junction held 8 bases outside the gene matches. The CDR3 has 15 residues. Per germline, CDR1 SGHRS and CDR2 YFSETQ. CDR3 sequence reads: CASSQDFGGQETQYF. DNA of the CDR3: TGCGCCAGCAGCCAAGACTTCGGGGGGCAAGAGACCCAGTACTTC.

This clonotype has just a few counts. The rearrangement uses TRBV10-3 and TRBJ1-2, with D possibly TRBD1 on 5 matching bases. Deletions cut 0 bases from V and 5 bases from J, with 13 bases between. This CDR3 comprises 15 residues. Germline V lookup: CDR1 ENHRY, CDR2 SYGVKD. The CDR3 bases are TGTGCCATCAGTGAGTCGATGTTGGAGGGGTATGGCTACACCTTC. Protein product: CAISESMLEGYGYTF.

This sequence joins TRBV9 and TRBJ2-7; 10 nucleotides align to TRBD1. After removal of 0 bases from V and 4 bases from J, the junction contained 4 bases not matched to a gene. Germline V gene lookup returns CDR1 SGDLS and CDR2 YYNGEE. The CDR3 spans 15 residues. Here the CDR3 reads CASSVGGTGVYEQYF. CDR3 DNA sequence: TGTGCCAGCAGCGTAGGGGGGACAGGGGTTTACGAGCAGTACTTC.

CDR3 coding DNA: TGCAGTGCCCCGGGACAGGGGATAGATACGCAGTATTTT. The encoded protein is CSAPGQGIDTQYF. The chain carries TRBV20-1 and TRBJ2-3, with 10 bases lining up with TRBD1. This CDR3 region has 13 residues. Germline assignment: CDR1 DFQATT and CDR2 SNEGSKA (reference sequence). The J segment lost 5 bases and the V segment lost 6 bases, leaving 5 bases of the junction unmatched.

In this sample, this clonotype turned up a few times. J is TRBJ2-1 and V is TRBV7-3; TRBD1 aligns across 7 bases. The CDR3 loop spans 15 amino acids. V gave up 3 bases and J gave up 4 bases; unmatched junction bases: 6. Germline assignment: CDR1 SGHTA and CDR2 FQGTGA. This CDR3 reads CASSFGRTGYNEQFF. The CDR3, as DNA: TGTGCCAGCAGCTTTGGGCGGACAGGTTACAATGAGCAGTTCTTC. The full variable domain, completed using reference TRBV7-3 and TRBJ2-1, is GAGVSQTPSNKVTEKGKYVELRCDPISGHTALYWYRQSLGQGPEFLIYFQGTGAADDSGLPNDRFFAVRPEGSVSTLKIQRTERGDSAVYLCASSFGRTGYNEQFFGPGTRLTVL.

The chain couples TRBV6-1 to TRBJ1-5; D not resolved. V was shortened by 2 bases and J by 2 bases, with 4 bases between the two germline ends. CDR3 length: 13 residues. Germline V lookup: CDR1 MNHNS, CDR2 SASEGT. As DNA, the CDR3 is TGTGCCAGCAGTGAATGGGGCAATCAGCCCCAGCATTTT. Translation: CASSEWGNQPQHF.

This clonotype was detected a few times. The chain carries TRBV10-3 and TRBJ2-5; TRBD2 matches at 12 bases. The germline V gene encodes CDR1 ENHRY and CDR2 SYGVKD. V was clipped by 8 bases and J by 3 bases; unmatched bases: 10. The CDR3 totals 16 residues. The CDR3 reads CAIGRASGGAKETQYF. In DNA form, the CDR3 reads TGTGCCATCGGTCGGGCTAGCGGGGGGGCCAAAGAGACCCAGTACTTC.

This clonotype came up a few times. CDR3 sequence reads: CASSLEAGVNTEAFF. For the CDR3, the DNA is TGTGCCAGCAGTTTAGAGGCAGGGGTGAACACTGAAGCTTTCTTT. The gene calls are TRBV12-3 or TRBV12-4 and TRBJ1-1; possible D gene TRBD1, 6 bases. V dropped 1 base and J dropped 0 bases, with 9 bases sitting between them. The CDR3 extends over 15 amino acids.

The chain is built from TRBV5-1 and TRBJ2-3, with D maybe TRBD2 (6 bases). This CDR3 contains 16 residues. V lost 0 bases and J 2 bases, leaving 13 bases between the germline ends. Germline lookup yields CDR1 SGHRS and CDR2 YFSETQ. In DNA form, the CDR3 reads TGCGCCAGCAGCTTGGTTTTCGCGGGGTCCACAGATACGCAGTATTTT. This translates into CASSLVFAGSTDTQYF.